This TCR delta chain originates from a study of gamma-delta T cells after stem cell transplantation. This clone appeared once. The V gene's germline CDR1 is TSWWSYY and CDR2 QGS. V lost 3 bases to trimming and J lost 0 bases, with 38 bases between them. This CDR3 has 24 residues. TCRdb reanalysed the RT-PCR reads with CATT. This table has 2,000 or so delta-chain clones, 17% appearing once. The sequence was obtained from a human donor. It is not recorded whose cells these are; they may come from a transplant donor. The sequencing sample was made of gamma-delta T cells. V usage is TRDV1 and J usage is TRDJ1; the D gene is possibly TRDD3 (8 bases). The CDR3, as DNA: TGTGCTCTTGGGGAGCGGCTTCCTATCCCCTCTTACTGGGGGCTACCAAAGTACACCGATAAACTCATCTTT. It yields the protein CALGERLPIPSYWGLPKYTDKLIF.